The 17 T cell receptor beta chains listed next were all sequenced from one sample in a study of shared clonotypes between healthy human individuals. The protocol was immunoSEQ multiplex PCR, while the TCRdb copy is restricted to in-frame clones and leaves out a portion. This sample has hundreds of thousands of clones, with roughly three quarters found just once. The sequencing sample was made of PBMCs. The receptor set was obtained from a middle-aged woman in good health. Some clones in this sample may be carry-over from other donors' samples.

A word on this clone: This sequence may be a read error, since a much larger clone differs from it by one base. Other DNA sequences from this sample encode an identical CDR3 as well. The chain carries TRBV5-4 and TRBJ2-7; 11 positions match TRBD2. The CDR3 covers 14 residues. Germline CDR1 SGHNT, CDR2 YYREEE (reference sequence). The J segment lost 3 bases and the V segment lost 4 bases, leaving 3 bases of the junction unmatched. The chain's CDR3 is CASSRGTSGYEQYF. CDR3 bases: TGTGCCAGCAGCCGCGGGACTAGCGGCTACGAGCAGTACTTC.

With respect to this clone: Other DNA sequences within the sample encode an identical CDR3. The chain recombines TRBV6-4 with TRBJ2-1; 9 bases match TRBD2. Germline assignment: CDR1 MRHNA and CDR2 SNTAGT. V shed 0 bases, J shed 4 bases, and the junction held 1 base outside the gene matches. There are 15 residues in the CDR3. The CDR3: CASSDSSGSYNEQFF. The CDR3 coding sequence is TGTGCCAGCAGTGACTCTAGCGGGAGTTACAATGAGCAGTTCTTC.

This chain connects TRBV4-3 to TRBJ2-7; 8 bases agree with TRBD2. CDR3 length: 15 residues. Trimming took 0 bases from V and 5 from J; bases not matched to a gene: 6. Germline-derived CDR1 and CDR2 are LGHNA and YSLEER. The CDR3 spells CASSQETGRGHEQYF. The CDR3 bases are TGCGCCAGCAGCCAAGAAACCGGGAGGGGTCACGAGCAGTACTTC.

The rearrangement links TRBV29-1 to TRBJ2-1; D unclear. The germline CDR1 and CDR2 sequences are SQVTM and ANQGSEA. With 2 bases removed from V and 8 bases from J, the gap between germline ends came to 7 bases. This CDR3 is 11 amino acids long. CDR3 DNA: TGCAGCGTTGAACCCCGTTATGAGCAGTTCTTC. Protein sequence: CSVEPRYEQFF.

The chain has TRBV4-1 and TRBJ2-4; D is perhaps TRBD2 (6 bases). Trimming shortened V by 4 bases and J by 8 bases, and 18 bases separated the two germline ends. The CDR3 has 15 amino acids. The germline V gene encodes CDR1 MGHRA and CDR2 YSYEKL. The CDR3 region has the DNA TGCGCCAGCAGCCGGACTCCAGGTGGAGGGGACATTCAGTACTTC. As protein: CASSRTPGGGDIQYF.

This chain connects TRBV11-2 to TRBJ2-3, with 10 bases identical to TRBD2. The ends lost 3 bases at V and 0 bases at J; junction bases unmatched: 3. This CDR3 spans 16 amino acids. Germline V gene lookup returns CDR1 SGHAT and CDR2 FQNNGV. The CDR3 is CASSLGTSASTDTQYF. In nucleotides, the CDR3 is TGTGCCAGCAGCTTGGGGACTAGCGCTAGCACAGATACGCAGTATTTT. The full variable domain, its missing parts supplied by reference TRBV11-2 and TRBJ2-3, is EAGVAQSPRYKIIEKRQSVAFWCNPISGHATLYWYQQILGQGPKLLIQFQNNGVVDDSQLPKDRFSAERLKGVDSTLKIQPAKLEDSAVYLCASSLGTSASTDTQYFGPGTRLTVL.

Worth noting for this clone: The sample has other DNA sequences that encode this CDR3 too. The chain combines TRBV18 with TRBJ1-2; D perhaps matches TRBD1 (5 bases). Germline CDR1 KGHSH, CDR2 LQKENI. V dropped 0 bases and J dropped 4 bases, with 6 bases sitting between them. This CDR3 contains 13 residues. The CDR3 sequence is CASSPPDSYGYTF. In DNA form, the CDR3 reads TGTGCCAGCTCACCACCCGACAGCTATGGCTACACCTTC.

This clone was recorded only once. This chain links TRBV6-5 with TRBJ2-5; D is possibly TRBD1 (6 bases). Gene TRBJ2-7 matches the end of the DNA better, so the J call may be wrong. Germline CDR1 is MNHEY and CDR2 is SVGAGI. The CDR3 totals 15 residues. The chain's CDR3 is CASSPPQGDSYEQYF. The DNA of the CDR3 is TGTGCCAGCAGCCCACCACAGGGAGACAGCTACGAGCAGTACTTC.

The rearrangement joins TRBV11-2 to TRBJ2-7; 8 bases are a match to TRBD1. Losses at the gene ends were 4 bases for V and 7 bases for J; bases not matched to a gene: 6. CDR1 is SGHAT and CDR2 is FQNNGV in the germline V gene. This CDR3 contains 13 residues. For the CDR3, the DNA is TGTGCCAGCAGCTCGGACAGGGTAGAGGAGCAGTACTTC. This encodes CASSSDRVEEQYF.

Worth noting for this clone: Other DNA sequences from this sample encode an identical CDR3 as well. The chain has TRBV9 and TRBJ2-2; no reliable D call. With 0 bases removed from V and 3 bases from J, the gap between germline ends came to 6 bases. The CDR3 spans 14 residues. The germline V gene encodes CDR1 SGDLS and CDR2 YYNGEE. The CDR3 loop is CASSVGVYTGELFF. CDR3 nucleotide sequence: TGTGCCAGCAGCGTAGGAGTCTACACCGGGGAGCTGTTTTTT.

CDR3 sequence reads: CARSLMGISTEAFF. The CDR3 DNA reads as TGTGCCAGAAGCTTGATGGGGATCAGCACTGAAGCTTTCTTT. The V and J genes are TRBV5-3 and TRBJ1-1; no firm D call. TRBV5-3 is an ORF, with its function uncertain. The CDR3 consists of 14 residues. The V end was cut by 1 base, the J end by 4 bases, with 11 bases between.

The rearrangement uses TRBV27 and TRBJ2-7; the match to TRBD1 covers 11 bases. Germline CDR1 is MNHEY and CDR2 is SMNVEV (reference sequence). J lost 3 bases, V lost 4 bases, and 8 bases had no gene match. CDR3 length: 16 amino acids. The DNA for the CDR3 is TGTGCCAGCAGTTACTCCTCCGGGACAGGGGGCTACGAGCAGTACTTC. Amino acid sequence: CASSYSSGTGGYEQYF.

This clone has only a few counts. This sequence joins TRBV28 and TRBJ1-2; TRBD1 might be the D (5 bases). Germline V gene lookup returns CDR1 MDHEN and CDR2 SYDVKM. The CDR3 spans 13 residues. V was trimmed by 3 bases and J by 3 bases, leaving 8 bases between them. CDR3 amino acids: CASSLGRDYGYTF. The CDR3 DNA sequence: TGTGCCAGCAGTTTGGGCAGGGACTATGGCTACACCTTC.

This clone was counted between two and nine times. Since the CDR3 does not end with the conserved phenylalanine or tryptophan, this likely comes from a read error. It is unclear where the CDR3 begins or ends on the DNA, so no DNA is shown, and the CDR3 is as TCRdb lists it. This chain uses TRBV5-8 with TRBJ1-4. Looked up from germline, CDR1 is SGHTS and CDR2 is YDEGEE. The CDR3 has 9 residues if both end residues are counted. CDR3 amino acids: CASSYPGEL.

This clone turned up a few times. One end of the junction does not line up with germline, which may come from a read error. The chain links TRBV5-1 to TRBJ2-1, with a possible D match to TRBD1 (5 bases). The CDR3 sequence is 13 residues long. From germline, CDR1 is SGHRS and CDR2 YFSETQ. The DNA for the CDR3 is TGCGCCAGCCGATCCGACAGCTACAACGAGCAGTTCTTC. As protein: CASRSDSYNEQFF. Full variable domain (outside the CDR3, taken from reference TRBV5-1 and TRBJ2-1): KAGVTQTPRYLIKTRGQQVTLSCSPISGHRSVSWYQQTPGQGLQFLFEYFSETQRNKGNFPGRFSGRQFSNSRSEMNVSTLELGDSALYLCASRSDSYNEQFFGPGTRLTVL.

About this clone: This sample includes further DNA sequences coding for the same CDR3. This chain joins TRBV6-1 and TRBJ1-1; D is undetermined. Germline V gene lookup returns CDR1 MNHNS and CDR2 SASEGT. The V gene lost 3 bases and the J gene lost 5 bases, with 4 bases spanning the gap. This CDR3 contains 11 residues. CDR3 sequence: CASSDSTEAFF. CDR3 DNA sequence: TGTGCCAGCAGTGACTCTACTGAAGCTTTCTTT.

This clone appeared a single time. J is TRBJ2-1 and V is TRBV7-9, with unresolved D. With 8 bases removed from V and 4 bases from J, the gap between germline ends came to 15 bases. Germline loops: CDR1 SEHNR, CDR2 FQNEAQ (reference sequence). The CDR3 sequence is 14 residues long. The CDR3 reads CASHPVGRYNEQFF. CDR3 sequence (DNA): TGTGCCAGCCACCCCGTGGGCAGATACAATGAGCAGTTCTTC.